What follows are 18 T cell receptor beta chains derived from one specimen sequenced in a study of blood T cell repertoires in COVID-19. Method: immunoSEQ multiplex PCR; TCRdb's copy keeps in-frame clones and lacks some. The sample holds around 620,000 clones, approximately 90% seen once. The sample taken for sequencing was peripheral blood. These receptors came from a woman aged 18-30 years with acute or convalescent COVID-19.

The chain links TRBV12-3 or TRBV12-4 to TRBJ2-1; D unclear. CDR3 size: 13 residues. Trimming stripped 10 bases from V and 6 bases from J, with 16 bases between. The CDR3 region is CATEDSNVNEQFF. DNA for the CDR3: TGTGCCACCGAAGATAGTAATGTCAATGAGCAGTTCTTC.

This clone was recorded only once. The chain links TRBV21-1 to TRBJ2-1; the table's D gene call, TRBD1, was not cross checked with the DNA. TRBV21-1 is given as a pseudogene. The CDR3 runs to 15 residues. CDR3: CASSKGPPVYNEQFF. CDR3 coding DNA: TGTGCCAGCAGCAAAGGGCCGCCTGTTTACAATGAGCAGTTCTTC.

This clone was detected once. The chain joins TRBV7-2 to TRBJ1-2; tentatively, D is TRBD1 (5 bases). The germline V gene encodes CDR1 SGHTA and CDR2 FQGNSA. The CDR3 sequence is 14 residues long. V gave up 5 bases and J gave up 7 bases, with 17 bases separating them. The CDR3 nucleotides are TGTGCCAGCAGCCGGGCCCCCCACAGGCGTGGCTACACCTTC. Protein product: CASSRAPHRRGYTF. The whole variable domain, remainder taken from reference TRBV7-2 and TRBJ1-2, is GAGVSQSPSNKVTEKGKDVELRCDPISGHTALYWYRQSLGQGLEFLIYFQGNSAPDKSGLPSDRFSAERTGGSVSTLTIQRTQQEDSAVYLCASSRAPHRRGYTFGSGTRLTVV.

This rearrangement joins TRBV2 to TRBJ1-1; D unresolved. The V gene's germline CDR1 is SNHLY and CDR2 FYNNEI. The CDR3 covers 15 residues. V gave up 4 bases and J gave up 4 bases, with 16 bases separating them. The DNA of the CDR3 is TGTGCCAGCAGTGTGGACTTGACTTCCCCCACTGAAGCTTTCTTT. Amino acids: CASSVDLTSPTEAFF.

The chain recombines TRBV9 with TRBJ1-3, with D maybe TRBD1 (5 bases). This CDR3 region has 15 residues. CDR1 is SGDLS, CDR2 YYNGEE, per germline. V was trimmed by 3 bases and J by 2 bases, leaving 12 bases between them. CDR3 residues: CASSGFRGAGNTIYF. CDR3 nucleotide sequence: TGTGCCAGCAGCGGATTCCGGGGGGCTGGAAACACCATATATTTT.

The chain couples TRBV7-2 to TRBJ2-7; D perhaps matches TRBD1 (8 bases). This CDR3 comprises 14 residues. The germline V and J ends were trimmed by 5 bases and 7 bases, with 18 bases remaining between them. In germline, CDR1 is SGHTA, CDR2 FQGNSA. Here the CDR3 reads CASSPRQGTKEQYF. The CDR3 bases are TGTGCCAGCAGCCCCCGACAGGGGACTAAGGAGCAGTACTTC. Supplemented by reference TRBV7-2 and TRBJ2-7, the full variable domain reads GAGVSQSPSNKVTEKGKDVELRCDPISGHTALYWYRQSLGQGLEFLIYFQGNSAPDKSGLPSDRFSAERTGGSVSTLTIQRTQQEDSAVYLCASSPRQGTKEQYFGPGTRLTVT.

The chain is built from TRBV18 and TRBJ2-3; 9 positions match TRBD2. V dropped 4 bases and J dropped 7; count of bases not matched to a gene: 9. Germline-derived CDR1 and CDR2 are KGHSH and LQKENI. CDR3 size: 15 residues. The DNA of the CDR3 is TGTGCCAGCTCACGGGTAGCGGGGGATGGAAATACGCAGTATTTT. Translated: CASSRVAGDGNTQYF.

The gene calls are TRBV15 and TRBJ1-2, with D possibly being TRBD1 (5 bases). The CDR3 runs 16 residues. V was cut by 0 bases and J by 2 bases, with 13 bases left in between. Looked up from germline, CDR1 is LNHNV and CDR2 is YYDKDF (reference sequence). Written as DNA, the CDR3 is TGTGCCACCAGCAGAGATGGGGCCTCTTCGAACTATGGCTACACCTTC. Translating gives CATSRDGASSNYGYTF.

The CDR3 sequence: CASSSFGTSGGTDTQYF. CDR3 nucleotide sequence: TGTGCCAGCAGCTCCTTTGGGACTAGCGGGGGGACAGATACGCAGTATTTT. The chain is built from TRBV5-4 and TRBJ2-3, with 15 bases aligning to TRBD2. The CDR3 spans 17 residues. Germline trimming cut 3 bases from V and 3 bases from J; bases unmatched to any gene: 5. Germline CDR1 and CDR2: SGHNT and YYREEE (reference sequence).

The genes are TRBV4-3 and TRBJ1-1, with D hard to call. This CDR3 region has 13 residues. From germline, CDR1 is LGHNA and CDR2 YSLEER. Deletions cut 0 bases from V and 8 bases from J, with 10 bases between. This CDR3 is CASSQDRGLEAFF. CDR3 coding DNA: TGCGCCAGCAGCCAAGACAGAGGGTTGGAAGCTTTCTTT.

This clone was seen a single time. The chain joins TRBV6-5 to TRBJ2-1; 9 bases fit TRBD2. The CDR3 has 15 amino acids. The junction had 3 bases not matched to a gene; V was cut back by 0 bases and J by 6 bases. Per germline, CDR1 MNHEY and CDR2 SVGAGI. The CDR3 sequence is CASSYSAGGSNEQFF. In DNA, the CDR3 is TGTGCCAGCAGTTACTCAGCGGGGGGATCCAATGAGCAGTTCTTC.

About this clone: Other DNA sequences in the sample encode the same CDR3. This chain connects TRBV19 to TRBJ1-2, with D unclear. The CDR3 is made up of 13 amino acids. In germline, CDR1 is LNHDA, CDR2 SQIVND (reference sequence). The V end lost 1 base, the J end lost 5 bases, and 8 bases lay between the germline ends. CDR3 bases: TGTGCCAGTAGTATAGGGGGAGGGTATGGCTACACCTTC. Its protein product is CASSIGGGYGYTF.

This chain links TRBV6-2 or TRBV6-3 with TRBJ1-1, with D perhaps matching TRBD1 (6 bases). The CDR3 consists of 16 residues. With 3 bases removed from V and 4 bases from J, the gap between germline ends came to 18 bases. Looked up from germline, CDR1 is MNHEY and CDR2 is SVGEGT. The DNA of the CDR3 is TGTGCCAGCAGTTATTTGGGCGGGGGGGCAGGCACTGAAGCTTTCTTT. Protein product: CASSYLGGGAGTEAFF.

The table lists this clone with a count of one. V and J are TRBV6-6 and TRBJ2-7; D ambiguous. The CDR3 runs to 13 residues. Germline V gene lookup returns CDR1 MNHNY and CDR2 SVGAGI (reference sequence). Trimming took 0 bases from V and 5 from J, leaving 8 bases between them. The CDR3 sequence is CASSYSAGHEQYF. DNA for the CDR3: TGTGCCAGCAGTTACTCGGCAGGCCACGAGCAGTACTTC.

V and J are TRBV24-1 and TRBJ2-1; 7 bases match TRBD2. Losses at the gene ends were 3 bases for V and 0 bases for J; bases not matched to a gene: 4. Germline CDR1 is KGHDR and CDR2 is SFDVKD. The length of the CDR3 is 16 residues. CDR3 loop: CATSDRGVASYNEQFF. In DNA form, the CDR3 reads TGTGCCACCAGTGATCGGGGGGTGGCCTCCTACAATGAGCAGTTCTTC.

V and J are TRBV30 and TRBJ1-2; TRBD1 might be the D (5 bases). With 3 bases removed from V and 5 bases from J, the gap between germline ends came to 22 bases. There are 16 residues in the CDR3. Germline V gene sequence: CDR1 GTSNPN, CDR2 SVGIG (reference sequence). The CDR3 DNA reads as TGTGCCTGGAGGGGAAGACAGTCGACCACCCCTTATGGCTACACCTTC. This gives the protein CAWRGRQSTTPYGYTF. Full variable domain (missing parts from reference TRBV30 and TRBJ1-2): SQTIHQWPATLVQPVGSPLSLECTVEGTSNPNLYWYRQAAGRGLQLLFYSVGIGQISSEVPQNLSASRPQDRQFILSSKKLLLSDSGFYLCAWRGRQSTTPYGYTFGSGTRLTVV.

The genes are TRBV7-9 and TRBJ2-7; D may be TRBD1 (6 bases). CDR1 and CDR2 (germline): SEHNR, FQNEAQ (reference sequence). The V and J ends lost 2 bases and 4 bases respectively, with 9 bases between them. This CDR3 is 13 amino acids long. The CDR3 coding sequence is TGTGCCAGCAGCTTACCAGGGGTTTACGAGCAGTACTTC. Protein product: CASSLPGVYEQYF.

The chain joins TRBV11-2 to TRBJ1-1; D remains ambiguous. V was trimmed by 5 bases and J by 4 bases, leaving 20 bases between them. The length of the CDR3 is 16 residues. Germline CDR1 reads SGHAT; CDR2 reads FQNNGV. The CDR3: CASSPLAFRVGTEAFF. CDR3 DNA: TGTGCCAGCAGCCCACTAGCTTTCCGGGTCGGCACTGAAGCTTTCTTT.